This passage covers 4 T cell receptor beta chains from one sample sequenced in a study of T cells in Graves' hyperthyroidism and ophthalmopathy. Using RNA transcripts as the source, TCR beta CDR3 regions were amplified. A first-round RT-PCR of the TCR CDR3 used the HTBI primer set. TCRdb analysed the multiplex PCR reads with MiXCR anew, one entry per CDR3 protein. The repertoire holds approximately 400,000 distinct CDR3 sequences, with around 14% as singletons. Sequenced: blood. These receptors were obtained from a woman under 30 with Graves' hyperthyroidism that later progressed to Graves' ophthalmopathy.

This clonotype was recorded a few times. The chain combines TRBV20-1 with TRBJ1-2; 8 bases line up with TRBD1. This CDR3 spans 14 amino acids. The V and J ends lost 1 base and 1 base, in that order; junction bases with no gene match: 2. Germline lookup yields CDR1 DFQATT and CDR2 SNEGSKA (reference sequence). This CDR3 reads CSARGQGNNYGYTF. CDR3 nucleotides: TGCAGTGCTAGAGGACAGGGGAATAACTATGGCTACACCTTC.

This clonotype was picked up a small number of times. V is TRBV4-2 and J is TRBJ2-7; D is uncertain. CDR3 length: 14 amino acids. Germline CDR1 is LGHNA and CDR2 is YNFKEQ. Between the trimmed V and J ends, which lost 1 base and 0 bases, there was a span of 7 bases. CDR3 coding DNA: TGTGCCAGCAGCCAAGTGTGGGCCTCCTACGAGCAGTACTTC. It yields the protein CASSQVWASYEQYF.

The gene calls are TRBV24-1 and TRBJ1-5, with 7 bases fitting TRBD1. After removal of 4 bases from V and 4 bases from J, the junction contained 9 bases not matched to a gene. CDR1 and CDR2 (germline): KGHDR, SFDVKD. This CDR3 region has 16 residues. The CDR3 reads CATSESTGTENQPQHF. CDR3 coding DNA: TGTGCCACCAGTGAGTCAACCGGGACAGAGAATCAGCCCCAGCATTTT.

The chain links TRBV14 to TRBJ1-4, with 8 bases lining up with TRBD1. CDR3 size: 17 residues. V was clipped by 5 bases and J by 5 bases; unmatched bases: 13. Germline lookup yields CDR1 SGHDN and CDR2 FVKESK. The CDR3 DNA reads TGTGCCAGCAGCGGGACAGGCTACGGATTGAGGAATGAAAAACTGTTTTTT. This codes for CASSGTGYGLRNEKLFF.